These T cell receptor beta chains were read from a single sample in a study of T cell changes during pregnancy in multiple sclerosis. Only in-frame clones appear in the TCRdb table, and some are missing; sequencing was by immunoSEQ multiplex PCR. Among nearly 20,000 clones listed, approximately 90% were seen once. The material sequenced was CD8+ T cells from peripheral blood mononuclear cells, taken in the third trimester of pregnancy. The receptors were sampled from a female donor in good health, enrolled as a control in a pregnancy study. CDR3s leave out the opening cysteine and the closing phenylalanine or tryptophan. Each record gives: CDR3 protein, J gene, V gene.

CDR3 protein: ASSFKGGGQPQH
J gene: TRBJ1-5
V gene: TRBV27

CDR3 protein: AWSPERSRKQPQH
J gene: TRBJ1-5
V gene: TRBV30

CDR3 protein: ASSKADRVNEQY
J gene: TRBJ2-7
V gene: TRBV19

CDR3 protein: ASSLFLDSTNEQF
J gene: TRBJ2-1
V gene: TRBV5-5

CDR3 protein: ASSLIYDTSNYGYT
J gene: TRBJ1-2
V gene: TRBV28

CDR3 protein: ASSTGQGAAEAF
J gene: TRBJ1-1
V gene: TRBV27

CDR3 protein: ASSLSSQGKTYEQY
J gene: TRBJ2-7
V gene: TRBV7-9

CDR3 protein: ASEGGSSSEQF
J gene: TRBJ2-1
V gene: TRBV12-5

CDR3 protein: ASSSSKGQDRSNQPQH
J gene: TRBJ1-5
V gene: TRBV11-2

CDR3 protein: ASSLSRDTSGVQKLF
J gene: TRBJ1-4
V gene: TRBV27

CDR3 protein: ASSYLRSEAF
J gene: TRBJ1-1
V gene: TRBV6-6

CDR3 protein: ASSFGGGPGEQF
J gene: TRBJ2-1
V gene: TRBV7-9

CDR3 protein: AFLRGGSTEAF
J gene: TRBJ1-1
V gene: TRBV7-2

CDR3 protein: ASSVAQGKDNEQF
J gene: TRBJ2-1
V gene: TRBV9

CDR3 protein: ASTLSGSSGAF
J gene: TRBJ1-1
V gene: TRBV6-6

CDR3 protein: ASSPPPAGATDTQY
J gene: TRBJ2-3
V gene: TRBV11-1

CDR3 protein: ASSLMTGGNQPQH
J gene: TRBJ1-5
V gene: TRBV27

CDR3 protein: ASSTDRNNQPQH
J gene: TRBJ1-5
V gene: TRBV19

CDR3 protein: ASSLLGANSPLH
J gene: TRBJ1-6
V gene: TRBV28

CDR3 protein: ASSLAVTGLYGYT
J gene: TRBJ1-2
V gene: TRBV7-8

CDR3 protein: ASRLTSGGPNEQF
J gene: TRBJ2-1
V gene: TRBV6-4

CDR3 protein: ASSQSPGGSNYGYT
J gene: TRBJ1-2
V gene: TRBV4-3

CDR3 protein: ASSGSSGASTDTQY
J gene: TRBJ2-3
V gene: TRBV9

CDR3 protein: ASSTGGTSTDTQY
J gene: TRBJ2-3
V gene: TRBV7-6

CDR3 protein: ATSRDKWTDTEAF
J gene: TRBJ1-1
V gene: TRBV15

CDR3 protein: ASSLIGGGTDTQY
J gene: TRBJ2-3
V gene: TRBV7-3

CDR3 protein: ASSGTSGENQETQY
J gene: TRBJ2-5
V gene: TRBV2

CDR3 protein: ASSPRDSNYEQY
J gene: TRBJ2-7
V gene: TRBV9

CDR3 protein: ASSPRQNTEAF
J gene: TRBJ1-1
V gene: TRBV4-2

CDR3 protein: ASSPNAGQPQH
J gene: TRBJ1-5
V gene: TRBV5-5

CDR3 protein: ATSRDKAGAEKLF
J gene: TRBJ1-4
V gene: TRBV15

CDR3 protein: ASSETGYEAF
J gene: TRBJ1-1
V gene: TRBV7-9

CDR3 protein: ASSYTTGTDTEAF
J gene: TRBJ1-1
V gene: TRBV11-2

CDR3 protein: ASSQEASGGNNEQF
J gene: TRBJ2-1
V gene: TRBV6-4

CDR3 protein: ASSLRDSSYEQY
J gene: TRBJ2-7
V gene: TRBV7-9

CDR3 protein: ASSLMRGRYEQY
J gene: TRBJ2-7
V gene: TRBV27

CDR3 protein: ASSLDHGGPSWAF
J gene: TRBJ1-1
V gene: TRBV11-2

CDR3 protein: ASSNQGNPYEQY
J gene: TRBJ2-7
V gene: TRBV7-9

CDR3 protein: ASSGVGVDQWGGGQETQY
J gene: TRBJ2-5
V gene: TRBV4-1

CDR3 protein: ASSLGAGGTDTQY
J gene: TRBJ2-3
V gene: TRBV5-4

CDR3 protein: ASSLWGVDTEAF
J gene: TRBJ1-1
V gene: TRBV11-2

CDR3 protein: ASSLGGVNTEAF
J gene: TRBJ1-1
V gene: TRBV7-9

CDR3 protein: ASSQAGSNTEAF
J gene: TRBJ1-1
V gene: TRBV4-1

CDR3 protein: ASGIKRGARETQY
J gene: TRBJ2-5
V gene: TRBV12-5

CDR3 protein: ASSPGGAYEQY
J gene: TRBJ2-7
V gene: TRBV7-3

CDR3 protein: ASSQEITGAQVEQY
J gene: TRBJ2-7
V gene: TRBV4-3

CDR3 protein: ASGPVRPRNEKLF
J gene: TRBJ1-4
V gene: TRBV12-5

CDR3 protein: ASSTPGTGVGNQPQH
J gene: TRBJ1-5
V gene: TRBV2

CDR3 protein: ASSDGADNSPLH
J gene: TRBJ1-6
V gene: TRBV6-4

CDR3 protein: ASSPSTGSSYEQY
J gene: TRBJ2-7
V gene: TRBV7-9

CDR3 protein: AWSPGTGVSPLH
J gene: TRBJ1-6
V gene: TRBV30

CDR3 protein: ASRWGDTEAF
J gene: TRBJ1-1
V gene: TRBV7-9

CDR3 protein: AISGTNSYEQY
J gene: TRBJ2-7
V gene: TRBV10-3

CDR3 protein: ASSPLTRGETQY
J gene: TRBJ2-5
V gene: TRBV5-6

CDR3 protein: ASSEEAPSSGELF
J gene: TRBJ2-2
V gene: TRBV5-5

CDR3 protein: AWGHSSYEQY
J gene: TRBJ2-7
V gene: TRBV30

CDR3 protein: ASSLTENTEAF
J gene: TRBJ1-1
V gene: TRBV7-3